The entry below describes one T cell receptor beta chain. Its antigen is unidentified. The data are from a study of cytomegalovirus exposure and HLA in healthy donors. General study findings and limits: The authors later linked a missense DCLRE1C variant to TCR beta V- and J-gene trimming.

Germline lookup yields CDR1 MNHNS and CDR2 SASEGT. Trimming removed 4 bases from V and 2 bases from J, with 12 bases in between. CDR3 length equals 15 residues. PCR employed 60 Vbeta and 13 Jbeta primers. Original processing notes: Unique TCR beta chains totaled some 88 million in a later count, with roughly 11 million of them shared. Profiling relied on immunoSEQ multiplex PCR, and the TCRdb table lists in-frame clones only, not all of them. From that table come the V and J calls and clone size; the DNA was used to work out D and trimming. The sample records around 100,000 clones, 84% being singletons.

This TCR derives from a woman under 30 in good health and CMV-seropositive. The chain employs TRBV6-1 and TRBJ1-5, with D hard to call. Sequencing input: PBMCs. This CDR3 reads CASSAYQAGNQPQHF. CDR3 in DNA: TGTGCCAGCAGTGCCTACCAGGCTGGCAATCAGCCCCAGCATTTT.